In this sample, the clone carrying this T cell receptor (beta chain) turned up once. Some clones are missing from TCRdb's copy, which holds only in-frame ones; the method was immunoSEQ multiplex PCR. Of 410,000 or so clones listed, 75% to 90% are singletons. Germline CDR1 is LNHDA and CDR2 is SQIVND (reference sequence). This CDR3 is built from 15 residues. V lost 6 bases and J 7 bases, leaving 19 bases between the germline ends. The record originates from a study of blood T cell repertoires in COVID-19. Study summary: From T cells, B-cell-depleted T cells, or PBMCs came the material, which was cDNA or gDNA.

The gene calls are TRBV19 and TRBJ2-1; D possibly corresponds to TRBD2 (6 bases). Material for sequencing was peripheral blood. The source of this sequence is a woman aged 40 to 55 with COVID-19, enrolled during active disease. CDR3 amino acids: CASSPPAGRGNEQFF. The CDR3 coding sequence is TGTGCCAGTAGCCCTCCGGCGGGAAGAGGAAATGAGCAGTTCTTC.